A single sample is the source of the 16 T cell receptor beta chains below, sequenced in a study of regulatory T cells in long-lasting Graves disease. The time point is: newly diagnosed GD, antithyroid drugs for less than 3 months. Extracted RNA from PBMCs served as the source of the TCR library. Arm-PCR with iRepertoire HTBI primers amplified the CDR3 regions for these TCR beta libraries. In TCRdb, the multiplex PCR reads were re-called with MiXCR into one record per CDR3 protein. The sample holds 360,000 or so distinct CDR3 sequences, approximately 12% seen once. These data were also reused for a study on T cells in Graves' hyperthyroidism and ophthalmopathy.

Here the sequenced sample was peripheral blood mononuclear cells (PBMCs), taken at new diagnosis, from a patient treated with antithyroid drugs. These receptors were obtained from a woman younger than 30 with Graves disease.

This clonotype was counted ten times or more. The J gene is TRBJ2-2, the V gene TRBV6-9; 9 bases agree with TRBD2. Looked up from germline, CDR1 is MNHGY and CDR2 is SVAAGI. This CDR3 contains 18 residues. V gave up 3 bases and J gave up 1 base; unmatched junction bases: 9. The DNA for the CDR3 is TGTGCCAGCAGTTACTTCCTAGCGGGAAGACAGAACACCGGGGAGCTGTTTTTT. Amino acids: CASSYFLAGRQNTGELFF.

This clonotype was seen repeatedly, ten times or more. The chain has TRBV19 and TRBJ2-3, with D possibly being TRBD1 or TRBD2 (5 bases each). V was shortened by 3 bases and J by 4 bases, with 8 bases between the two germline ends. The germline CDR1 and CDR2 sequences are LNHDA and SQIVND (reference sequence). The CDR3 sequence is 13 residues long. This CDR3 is CASSMGRADTQYF. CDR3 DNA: TGTGCCAGTAGTATGGGGCGGGCAGATACGCAGTATTTT. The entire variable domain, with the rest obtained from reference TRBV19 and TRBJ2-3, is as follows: DGGITQSPKYLFRKEGQNVTLSCEQNLNHDAMYWYRQDPGQGLRLIYYSQIVNDFQKGDIAEGYSVSREKKESFPLTVTSAQKNPTAFYLCASSMGRADTQYFGPGTRLTVL.

This chain's CDR3 is CASSQTPLGDGYTF. For the CDR3, the DNA is TGCGCCAGCAGCCAGACACCCTTAGGAGATGGCTACACCTTC. This sequence joins TRBV4-3 and TRBJ1-2; no firm D call. Between the trimmed V and J ends, which lost 3 bases and 6 bases, there was a span of 14 bases. In germline, CDR1 is LGHNA, CDR2 YSLEER. The CDR3 covers 14 residues.

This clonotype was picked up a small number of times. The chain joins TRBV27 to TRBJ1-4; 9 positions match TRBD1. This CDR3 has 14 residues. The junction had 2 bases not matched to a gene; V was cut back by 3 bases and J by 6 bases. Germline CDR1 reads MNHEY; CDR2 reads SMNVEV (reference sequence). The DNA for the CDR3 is TGTGCCAGCAGTTTCAGACAGGGGGATGAAAAACTGTTTTTT. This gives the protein CASSFRQGDEKLFF.

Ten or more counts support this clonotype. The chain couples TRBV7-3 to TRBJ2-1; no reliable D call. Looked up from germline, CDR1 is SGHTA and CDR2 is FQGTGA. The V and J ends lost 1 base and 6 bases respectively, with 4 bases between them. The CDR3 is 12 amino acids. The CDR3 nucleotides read TGTGCCAGCAGCTTAATAGGCAATGAGCAGTTCTTC. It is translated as CASSLIGNEQFF.

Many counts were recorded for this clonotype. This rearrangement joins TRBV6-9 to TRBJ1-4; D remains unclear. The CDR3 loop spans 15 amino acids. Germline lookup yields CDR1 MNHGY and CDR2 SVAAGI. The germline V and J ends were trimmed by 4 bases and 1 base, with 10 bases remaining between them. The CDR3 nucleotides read TGTGCCAGCAGTTCCTTCGGTAGAACTAATGAAAAACTGTTTTTT. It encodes CASSSFGRTNEKLFF.

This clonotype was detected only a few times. The CDR3 sequence is CASGPGGGTEAFF. The CDR3 DNA reads as TGTGCTAGTGGCCCCGGTGGTGGAACTGAAGCTTTCTTT. V gene TRBV12-5 combines with J gene TRBJ1-1; no reliable D call. Between the trimmed V and J ends, which lost 6 bases and 5 bases, there was a span of 13 bases. The CDR3 is made up of 13 amino acids. The germline gives CDR1 LGHNT, CDR2 FRNRAP.

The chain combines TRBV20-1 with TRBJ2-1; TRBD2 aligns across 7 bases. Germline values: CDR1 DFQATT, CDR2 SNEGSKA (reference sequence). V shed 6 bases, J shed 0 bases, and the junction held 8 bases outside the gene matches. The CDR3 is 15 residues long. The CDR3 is CSAIKRGSSYNEQFF. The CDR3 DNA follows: TGCAGTGCCATAAAGCGGGGAAGCTCCTACAATGAGCAGTTCTTC.

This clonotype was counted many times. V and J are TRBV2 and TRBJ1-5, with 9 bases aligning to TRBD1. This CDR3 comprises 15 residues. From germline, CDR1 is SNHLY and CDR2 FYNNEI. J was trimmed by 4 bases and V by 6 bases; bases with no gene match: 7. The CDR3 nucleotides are TGTGCCAGCAGATCCCCGGGACAGGGAAATCAGCCCCAGCATTTT. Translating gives CASRSPGQGNQPQHF.

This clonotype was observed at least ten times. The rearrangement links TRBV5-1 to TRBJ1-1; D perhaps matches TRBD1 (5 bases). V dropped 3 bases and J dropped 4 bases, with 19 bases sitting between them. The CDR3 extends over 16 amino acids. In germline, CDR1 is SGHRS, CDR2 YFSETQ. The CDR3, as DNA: TGCGCCAGCAGCTACCCTAACCGCAGGGTCCCCACTGAAGCTTTCTTT. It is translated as CASSYPNRRVPTEAFF. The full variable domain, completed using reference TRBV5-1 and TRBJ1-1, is KAGVTQTPRYLIKTRGQQVTLSCSPISGHRSVSWYQQTPGQGLQFLFEYFSETQRNKGNFPGRFSGRQFSNSRSEMNVSTLELGDSALYLCASSYPNRRVPTEAFFGQGTRLTVV.

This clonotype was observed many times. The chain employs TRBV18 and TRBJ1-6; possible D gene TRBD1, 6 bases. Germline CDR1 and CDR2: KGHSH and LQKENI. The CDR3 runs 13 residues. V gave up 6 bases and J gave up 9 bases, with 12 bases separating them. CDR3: CASSDLGASPLHF. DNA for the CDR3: TGTGCCAGCTCTGACCTGGGGGCTTCACCCCTCCACTTT.

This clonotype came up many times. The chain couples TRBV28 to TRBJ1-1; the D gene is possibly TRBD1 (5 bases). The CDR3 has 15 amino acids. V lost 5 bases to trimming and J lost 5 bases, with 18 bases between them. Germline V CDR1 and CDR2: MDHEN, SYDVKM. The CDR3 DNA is TGTGCCAGCAGTACCGCCGGGGCCCCCGGGACTGAAGCTTTCTTT. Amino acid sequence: CASSTAGAPGTEAFF.

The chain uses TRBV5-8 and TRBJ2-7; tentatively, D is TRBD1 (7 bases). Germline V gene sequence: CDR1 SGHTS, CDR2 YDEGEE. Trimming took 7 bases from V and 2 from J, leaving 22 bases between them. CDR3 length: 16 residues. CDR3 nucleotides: TGTGCCAGCTCCCCCATTGGCGGGACAGCCACCTACGAGCAGTACTTC. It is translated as CASSPIGGTATYEQYF. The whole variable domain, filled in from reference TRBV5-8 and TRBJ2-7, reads EAGVTQSPTHLIKTRGQQATLRCSPISGHTSVYWYQQALGLGLQFLLWYDEGEERNRGNFPPRFSGRQFPNYSSELNVNALELEDSALYLCASSPIGGTATYEQYFGPGTRLTVT.

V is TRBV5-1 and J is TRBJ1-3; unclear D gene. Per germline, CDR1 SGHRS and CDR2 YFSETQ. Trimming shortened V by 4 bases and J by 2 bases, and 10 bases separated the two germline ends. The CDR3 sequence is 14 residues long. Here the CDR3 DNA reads TGCGCCAGCAGCCCTACACCACCTGGAAACACCATATATTTT. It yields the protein CASSPTPPGNTIYF.

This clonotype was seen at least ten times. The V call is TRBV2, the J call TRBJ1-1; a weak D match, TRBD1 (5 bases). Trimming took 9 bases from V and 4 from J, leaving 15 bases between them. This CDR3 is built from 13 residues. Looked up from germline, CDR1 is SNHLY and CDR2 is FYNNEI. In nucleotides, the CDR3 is TGTGCCAGTACCCAGGGTCGGGCCACTGAAGCTTTCTTT. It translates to CASTQGRATEAFF.

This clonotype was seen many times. CDR3 DNA sequence: TGTGCCAGCAGTGAACGGGGGACAGGGGCATTCTATGGCTACACCTTC. Translation gives CASSERGTGAFYGYTF. The rearrangement joins TRBV25-1 to TRBJ1-2; 10 bases map to TRBD1. Trimming took 2 bases from V and 4 from J; bases not matched to a gene: 7. Germline-derived CDR1 and CDR2 are MGHDK and SYGVNS. The CDR3 extends over 16 amino acids.